This TCR beta chain was identified in a study of cytomegalovirus exposure and HLA in healthy donors. Study-wide results and caveats: The study assumed roughly uniform donor sequencing depth for presence/absence analyses. Researchers reportedly found TCR beta sequences accurately predicted most subjects' HLA-A and HLA-B alleles.

Primers for the PCR totalled 60 Vbeta and 13 Jbeta. The data were produced by immunoSEQ multiplex PCR, yet TCRdb's version contains in-frame clones alone and is incomplete. Found here are around 120,000 clones, around 78% of them singletons; the top ten hold 2.5% to 3.5%. With respect to this clone: Its antigen is still unknown.

CDR3 length equals 13 residues. J lost 7 bases, V lost 6 bases, and 5 bases had no gene match. Germline V gives CDR1 SNHLY, CDR2 FYNNEI. The TCR originated in a woman aged 30 to 39 in good health and CMV-seropositive. The chain links TRBV2 to TRBJ1-2; TRBD1 matches at 10 bases. Sample: PBMCs. The CDR3 nucleotides read TGTGCCAGCAGGGAGGGACAGGGGACTGGCTACACCTTC. Amino acid sequence: CASREGQGTGYTF.